The 29 T cell receptor beta chains reported below all come from one sample, sequenced in a study of blood T cell repertoires in COVID-19 (dated by TCRdb to the early 2020s). Library preparation employed the immunoSEQ multiplex PCR assay. TCRdb took over this immuneACCESS table, retaining in-frame rearrangements with V and J assigned. Such tables are incomplete; in checked studies, under half of the missing clones stem from an unresolved V gene, and the remainder is unexplained. Within this sample are about 97,000 clones, with around 87% of them counted one time only. The ten top clones hold nearly 20% of the sample. Sequences were obtained from peripheral blood. The receptors were sampled from a human donor in a cohort sampled during active COVID-19.

The chain has TRBV4-1 and TRBJ1-3; 9 bases are a match to TRBD1. This CDR3 comprises 15 residues. Germline values: CDR1 MGHRA, CDR2 YSYEKL. Unmatched junction bases numbered 4, after V lost 4 bases and J lost 3 bases. The CDR3 reads CASSPRQGVGNTIYF. CDR3 coding DNA: TGCGCCAGCAGCCCCCGACAGGGGGTTGGAAACACCATATATTTT.

V is TRBV28 and J is TRBJ1-6, with TRBD1 identical over 9 bases. This CDR3 spans 21 amino acids. Unmatched junction bases numbered 15, after V lost 3 bases and J lost 0 bases. From germline, CDR1 is MDHEN and CDR2 SYDVKM. CDR3 nucleotide sequence: TGTGCCAGCAGTTTCTCGCTCCCGGGACAGGGAGGCAGCTCCTATAATTCACCCCTCCACTTT. This gives the protein CASSFSLPGQGGSSYNSPLHF.

This chain uses TRBV7-9 with TRBJ2-5; TRBD2 might be the D (6 bases). V dropped 1 base and J dropped 7 bases, with 13 bases sitting between them. Per the germline V gene, CDR1 is SEHNR and CDR2 is FQNEAQ (reference sequence). This CDR3 has 14 residues. CDR3 sequence reads: CASSLDGGIGTQYF. The CDR3 nucleotides read TGTGCCAGCAGCTTAGACGGGGGTATAGGGACCCAGTACTTC.

This clone came up once. The J gene is TRBJ2-7, the V gene TRBV27; 7 bases line up with TRBD1. The CDR3 is made up of 13 amino acids. J lost 2 bases, V lost 8 bases, and 6 bases had no gene match. Germline assignment: CDR1 MNHEY and CDR2 SMNVEV (reference sequence). CDR3 nucleotide sequence: TGTGCCAGCGGCGTCCAGGGGGCCTACGAGCAGTACTTC. Amino acid sequence: CASGVQGAYEQYF.

The gene calls are TRBV4-1 and TRBJ1-4; 8 positions agree with TRBD1. There are 20 residues in the CDR3. Germline-derived CDR1 and CDR2 are MGHRA and YSYEKL. J gave up 0 bases and V 0 bases, and 12 bases lay outside the gene matches. The CDR3 reads CASSQEGGQVPDATNEKLFF. CDR3 DNA sequence: TGCGCCAGCAGCCAAGAGGGGGGACAGGTCCCCGATGCAACTAATGAAAAACTGTTTTTT.

The CDR3 DNA reads as TGTGCCAGCAGTTTCTTCGCTAGCGGGAGACACAATGAGCAGTTCTTC. Its protein product is CASSFFASGRHNEQFF. This chain connects TRBV27 to TRBJ2-1; 10 bases line up with TRBD2. This CDR3 is 16 amino acids long. Losses at the gene ends were 3 bases for V and 5 bases for J; bases not matched to a gene: 7. CDR1 MNHEY and CDR2 SMNVEV come from the germline V gene (reference sequence).

V is TRBV7-9 and J is TRBJ2-7; D remains ambiguous. Trimming took 4 bases from V and 5 from J, leaving 9 bases between them. CDR3 length: 12 amino acids. Germline-derived CDR1 and CDR2 are SEHNR and FQNEAQ (reference sequence). The CDR3 loop is CASSWAVDEQYF. CDR3 coding DNA: TGTGCCAGCAGCTGGGCAGTCGACGAGCAGTACTTC.

This clone was seen a handful of times. The chain combines TRBV6-1 with TRBJ1-5; D uncertain. V was clipped by 0 bases and J by 2 bases, with 11 bases between them. Germline V gene lookup returns CDR1 MNHNS and CDR2 SASEGT. The CDR3 extends over 16 amino acids. CDR3 in DNA: TGTGCCAGCAGTGAAGCGGCCTGGAGGGGCAATCAGCCCCAGCATTTT. This codes for CASSEAAWRGNQPQHF.

CDR3 loop: CASICEQYF. The CDR3 DNA reads TGTGCCAGCATCTGCGAGCAGTACTTC. V is TRBV6-4 and J is TRBJ2-7; D gene uncertain. The germline V gene has CDR1 MRHNA and CDR2 SNTAGT. The length of the CDR3 is 9 residues. V lost 7 bases, J lost 6 bases, and 4 bases lay in between.

The V gene is TRBV27, the J gene TRBJ1-4; TRBD1 aligns across 7 bases. The trim removed 1 base at V and 5 bases at J, leaving 10 bases unmatched. CDR1 MNHEY and CDR2 SMNVEV come from the germline V gene (reference sequence). The CDR3 loop spans 17 amino acids. CDR3 in amino acids: CASSLFWDRRPNEKLFF. The CDR3 nucleotides read TGTGCCAGCAGTTTATTCTGGGACAGACGGCCGAATGAAAAACTGTTTTTT.

The genes are TRBV7-3 and TRBJ2-1, with a tentative D call TRBD2 (6 bases). CDR1 and CDR2 from the germline V gene are SGHTA and FQGTGA. The CDR3 contains 16 residues. Trimming took off 9 bases at V and 3 bases at J, with 21 bases between the two ends. This CDR3 is CASGAGSPENYNEQFF. DNA of the CDR3: TGTGCCAGTGGGGCGGGGTCACCAGAGAACTACAATGAGCAGTTCTTC.

The rearrangement links TRBV7-8 to TRBJ2-7; TRBD2 matches 14 bases. From germline, CDR1 is SGHVS and CDR2 FQNEAQ. The CDR3 contains 17 residues. Trimming removed 1 base from V and 4 bases from J; junction bases left unmatched: 6. The CDR3 reads CASSLGGLAGVAYEQYF. The CDR3 nucleotides read TGTGCCAGCAGCTTAGGGGGACTAGCGGGAGTCGCATACGAGCAGTACTTC.

CDR3 bases: TGTGCCAGCAGCACGAGGTGGGGGGGAGAAAATGAGCAGTACTTC. Translation: CASSTRWGGENEQYF. V and J are TRBV4-2 and TRBJ2-7; TRBD2 aligns across 7 bases. Losses at the gene ends were 5 bases for V and 7 bases for J; bases not matched to a gene: 14. In germline, CDR1 is LGHNA, CDR2 YNFKEQ. The CDR3 covers 15 residues.

J is TRBJ1-6 and V is TRBV5-1; D perhaps matches TRBD1 (6 bases). The CDR3 length is 16 residues. CDR1 is SGHRS, CDR2 YFSETQ, per germline. V was pared by 4 bases and J by 9 bases, with 20 bases between. The CDR3 protein is CASSLEPGGGSSPLHF. Written as DNA, the CDR3 is TGCGCCAGCAGCCTTGAACCGGGGGGGGGCAGTTCACCCCTCCACTTT. Full variable domain (outside the CDR3, taken from reference TRBV5-1 and TRBJ1-6): KAGVTQTPRYLIKTRGQQVTLSCSPISGHRSVSWYQQTPGQGLQFLFEYFSETQRNKGNFPGRFSGRQFSNSRSEMNVSTLELGDSALYLCASSLEPGGGSSPLHFGNGTRLTVT.

This clone was recorded a few times. The chain carries TRBV28 and TRBJ2-5; the D gene is possibly TRBD1 (5 bases). The CDR3 spans 14 residues. V was trimmed by 2 bases and J by 1 base, leaving 8 bases between them. Per germline, CDR1 MDHEN and CDR2 SYDVKM. This CDR3 reads CASSLMTVQETQYF. In DNA, the CDR3 is TGTGCCAGCAGTTTAATGACAGTCCAAGAGACCCAGTACTTC.

The chain is built from TRBV5-1 and TRBJ2-7; D gene uncertain. The CDR3 length is 16 residues. Per the germline V gene, CDR1 is SGHRS and CDR2 is YFSETQ. Trimming took 1 base from V and 0 from J, leaving 14 bases between them. CDR3 DNA sequence: TGCGCCAGCAGCTTGTTGTCCGACTCTTACTCCTACGAGCAGTACTTC. Translating it yields CASSLLSDSYSYEQYF.

The rearrangement links TRBV5-1 to TRBJ2-5; 7 bases align to TRBD2. The CDR3 totals 16 residues. Germline values: CDR1 SGHRS, CDR2 YFSETQ. J was trimmed by 0 bases and V by 3 bases; bases with no gene match: 8. The CDR3 region has the DNA TGCGCCAGCAGCTCCCCGACTAGCCCCAACCAAGAGACCCAGTACTTC. This sequence encodes CASSSPTSPNQETQYF. Looking up the rest from reference TRBV5-1 and TRBJ2-5 gives the full variable domain: KAGVTQTPRYLIKTRGQQVTLSCSPISGHRSVSWYQQTPGQGLQFLFEYFSETQRNKGNFPGRFSGRQFSNSRSEMNVSTLELGDSALYLCASSSPTSPNQETQYFGPGTRLLVL.

The rearrangement joins TRBV2 to TRBJ1-2; TRBD1 might be the D (5 bases). CDR1 is SNHLY, CDR2 FYNNEI, per germline. The CDR3 contains 12 residues. V was trimmed by 8 bases and J by 4 bases, leaving 11 bases between them. The CDR3 sequence: CASGRVGYGYTF. For the CDR3, the DNA is TGTGCCAGCGGCAGGGTCGGCTATGGCTACACCTTC.

The CDR3 bases are TGTGCCAGCAGCCAAGATCTGGGGACAGGAAATGAAAAACTGTTTTTT. It yields the protein CASSQDLGTGNEKLFF. This rearrangement joins TRBV3-1 (or the pseudogene TRBV3-2) to TRBJ1-4; 8 bases align to TRBD1. J lost 5 bases, V lost 0 bases, and 5 bases had no gene match. CDR1 is LGHDT and CDR2 is YNNKEL in the germline V gene (reference sequence). The CDR3 runs to 16 residues.

The rearrangement uses TRBV18 and TRBJ1-2; TRBD1 aligns across 7 bases. Germline CDR1 and CDR2: KGHSH and LQKENI. This CDR3 region has 15 residues. V gave up 5 bases and J gave up 8 bases; unmatched junction bases: 14. CDR3 sequence: CASSTDRDPRGGYTF. The CDR3 DNA reads as TGTGCCAGCTCAACCGACAGGGACCCTCGGGGCGGCTACACCTTC.

The chain couples TRBV4-1 to TRBJ2-7; tentatively, D is TRBD2 (6 bases). The germline V gene has CDR1 MGHRA and CDR2 YSYEKL. The CDR3 is 16 amino acids. The V end lost 1 base, the J end lost 0 bases, and 13 bases lay between the germline ends. CDR3 nucleotides: TGCGCCAGCAGCCAAGTGCGGGACCCAAACTCCTACGAGCAGTACTTC. Protein sequence: CASSQVRDPNSYEQYF.

The gene calls are TRBV24-1 and TRBJ2-1, with 9 nucleotides matching TRBD2. Germline V CDR1 and CDR2: KGHDR, SFDVKD. This CDR3 region has 15 residues. V lost 2 bases and J lost 6; bases outside the gene matches: 4. The CDR3 DNA reads TGTGCCACCAGTGATTCCCTAGCGGGATCCAATGAGCAGTTCTTC. This sequence encodes CATSDSLAGSNEQFF.

V gene TRBV7-2 combines with J gene TRBJ2-5; D perhaps matches TRBD1 (6 bases). CDR1 and CDR2 (germline): SGHTA, FQGNSA. The CDR3 loop spans 14 amino acids. V was trimmed by 3 bases and J by 2 bases, leaving 10 bases between them. For the CDR3, the DNA is TGTGCCAGCAGCTTCCGACAGGAACAAGAGACCCAGTACTTC. It specifies CASSFRQEQETQYF.

The chain carries TRBV6-5 and TRBJ2-1; weak D call: TRBD1 (6 bases). The germline V gene has CDR1 MNHEY and CDR2 SVGAGI. Trimming pared 6 bases from V and 0 bases from J, leaving 12 bases between. The CDR3 is 15 amino acids. This CDR3 is CASSAGTPSYNEQFF. CDR3 bases: TGTGCCAGCAGCGCCGGGACACCCTCCTACAATGAGCAGTTCTTC.

The chain has TRBV9 and TRBJ2-7, with TRBD2 as a possible D gene (5 bases). The V end lost 0 bases, the J end lost 6 bases, and 7 bases lay between the germline ends. This CDR3 has 12 residues. Germline V gives CDR1 SGDLS, CDR2 YYNGEE. CDR3 loop: CASSVERGEQYF. As DNA, the CDR3 is TGTGCCAGCAGCGTAGAACGGGGCGAGCAGTACTTC. The full variable domain, rest sourced from reference TRBV9 and TRBJ2-7, is DSGVTQTPKHLITATGQRVTLRCSPRSGDLSVYWYQQSLDQGLQFLIQYYNGEERAKGNILERFSAQQFPDLHSELNLSSLELGDSALYFCASSVERGEQYFGPGTRLTVT.

This clone was seen once. The chain combines TRBV6-5 with TRBJ2-1; unclear D gene. CDR3 length: 15 amino acids. Trimming shortened V by 3 bases and J by 4 bases, and 13 bases separated the two germline ends. The germline gives CDR1 MNHEY, CDR2 SVGAGI. CDR3 sequence: CASSYRRPPYNEQFF. The CDR3 nucleotides read TGTGCCAGCAGTTATCGGCGGCCTCCTTACAATGAGCAGTTCTTC.

This chain links TRBV11-2 with TRBJ2-7, with D unresolved. Germline lookup yields CDR1 SGHAT and CDR2 FQNNGV. The ends were cut back, 4 bases at V and 6 bases at J, with 16 bases in the middle. This CDR3 is built from 14 residues. CDR3 region: CASSSPPQVPEQYF. CDR3 coding DNA: TGTGCCAGCAGCTCGCCCCCCCAGGTACCCGAGCAGTACTTC.

This rearrangement joins TRBV6-5 to TRBJ2-3; 10 nucleotides line up with TRBD2. The CDR3 loop spans 13 amino acids. V was pared by 7 bases and J by 7 bases, with 5 bases of the junction left unmatched. CDR1 and CDR2 from the germline V gene are MNHEY and SVGAGI. In nucleotides, the CDR3 is TGTGCCAGCAAGCGGGAGGGGAGAAATACGCAGTATTTT. Translation gives CASKREGRNTQYF.

The chain carries TRBV5-8 and TRBJ2-5; TRBD1 matches at 11 bases. The CDR3 spans 17 residues. V dropped 0 bases and J dropped 1; count of bases not matched to a gene: 5. The germline gives CDR1 SGHTS, CDR2 YDEGEE. The CDR3 sequence is CASSLGAGTGGQETQYF. In DNA form, the CDR3 reads TGTGCCAGCAGCTTGGGGGCCGGGACAGGGGGCCAAGAGACCCAGTACTTC. Filled out from reference TRBV5-8 and TRBJ2-5, the complete variable domain reads EAGVTQSPTHLIKTRGQQATLRCSPISGHTSVYWYQQALGLGLQFLLWYDEGEERNRGNFPPRFSGRQFPNYSSELNVNALELEDSALYLCASSLGAGTGGQETQYFGPGTRLLVL.